A selection of T cell receptor beta chains follows, all from one sample in a study of esophageal squamous cell carcinoma under preoperative chemotherapy. In TCRdb, the PCR reads were re-called with MiXCR into one record per CDR3 protein. The table has about 32,000 distinct CDR3 sequences, 40% to 65% seen once. This sample was obtained from a patient given preoperative chemotherapy. These receptors came from a human donor with esophageal squamous cell carcinoma. The donor label of this sample is uncertain. Each CDR3 is given with its conserved first and last residue. Fields, in order: J gene, D gene, V gene, clone size, CDR3 DNA, CDR3 protein. The D gene is left open where the match is weak. Where a row states a size, it is once, few, many or the class of an expanded clone; other rows omit it.

TRBJ1-3,TRBD1,TRBV6-1,-,TGTGCCAGCAGTGGATGGGGACAGGGCGTCTCTGGAAACACCATATATTTT,CASSGWGQGVSGNTIYF
TRBJ2-7,-,TRBV27,-,TGTGCCAGCAGTCCATTAGAGGGGGCGGGGGAGCAGTACTTC,CASSPLEGAGEQYF
TRBJ2-4,-,TRBV7-2,-,TGTGGCAGCGGCTCGGGGCGGGGAGCCAAAGATACGCAGTACTTT,CGSGSGRGAKDTQYF
TRBJ2-3,-,TRBV6-1,-,TGTGCCAGCAGTCGCAACCAGGGCGACGACGCAGATACGCAGTATTTT,CASSRNQGDDADTQYF
TRBJ2-2,-,TRBV4-3,-,TGCGCCAGCAGCCAAGATGCAGCCAGGATGACCGGGGAGCTGTTTTTT,CASSQDAARMTGELFF
TRBJ2-1,-,TRBV5-1,-,TGCGCCAGCAGCTTGGTCCCGCGGAACAATGAGCAGTTCTTC,CASSLVPRNNEQFF
TRBJ2-3,TRBD2,TRBV12-3/TRBV12-4,-,TGTGCCAGCAGGGGGCCTGGCGGGGGGGACACAGATACCCAGTATTTT,CASRGPGGGDTDTQYF
TRBJ2-3,-,TRBV7-3,-,TGTGCCAGCAGCCTCAAACTGGGGCGGGGTGATCAAGATACGCAGTATTTT,CASSLKLGRGDQDTQYF
TRBJ2-1,-,TRBV7-2,-,TGTGCCAGCAGCTCGCTCGTTAGTGACTACTCTAACAATGAGCAGTTCTTC,CASSSLVSDYSNNEQFF
TRBJ1-2,-,TRBV7-2,many,TGTGCCAGCAGCTTAGGTCCTGACTATGGCTACACCTTC,CASSLGPDYGYTF
TRBJ2-3,-,TRBV7-3,-,TGTGCCAGCAGCTTAGCCCCCACTTTCTCAGATACGCAGTATTTT,CASSLAPTFSDTQYF
TRBJ2-4,-,TRBV6-1,-,TGTGCCAGTCAAAAGGGGCCGTGGGCCCCCAACACTCAGTACTTC,CASQKGPWAPNTQYF
TRBJ1-6,TRBD1,TRBV5-1,-,TGCGCCAGCAGCCGAAGACCACCGGGACAGGGTGTTTCACCCCTCCACTTT,CASSRRPPGQGVSPLHF
TRBJ2-7,-,TRBV7-2,many,TGTGCCAGCAGCTTAGCCCACCGGGGTTCCGAGCAGTACTTC,CASSLAHRGSEQYF
TRBJ2-1,-,TRBV11-2,many,TGTGCCAGCAGCTTAGATCAATCGGTGCGGGGACACTTC,CASSLDQSVRGHF
TRBJ1-1,TRBD1,TRBV28,few,TGTGCCAGCAGGGGCGCAGGGGGCCGGGTTGAAGCTTTCTTT,CASRGAGGRVEAFF
TRBJ2-7,-,TRBV7-2,many,TGTGCCAGCAGCTTAGAGTACGAGCAGTACTTC,CASSLEYEQYF
TRBJ2-4,-,TRBV11-3,-,TGTGCCAGCAGCAACCGACGGGGGGCGGCCAAAAACATTCAGTACTTC,CASSNRRGAAKNIQYF
TRBJ2-3,-,TRBV6-1,few,TGTGCCAGCAGTGAAGAGACAGACATCACAGATACGCAGTATTTT,CASSEETDITDTQYF
TRBJ2-3,-,TRBV25-1,medium-sized,TGTGCCAGCGGATTAGGGACGGGCACAGATACGCAGTATTTT,CASGLGTGTDTQYF
TRBJ2-4,-,TRBV12-3/TRBV12-4,once,TGTGCCAGCCGCGCTTCGGGGCTGGGAGCCAAAAACATTCAGTACTTC,CASRASGLGAKNIQYF
TRBJ2-3,-,TRBV7-2,-,TGTGCCAGCGGGACCCTGAGCGCAGATACGCAGTATTTT,CASGTLSADTQYF
TRBJ2-3,-,TRBV11-3,many,TGTGCCAGCAGCTCCCTTCGGACGGCAGATACGCAGTATTTT,CASSSLRTADTQYF
TRBJ2-3,TRBD2,TRBV12-3/TRBV12-4,-,TGTGCCAGCAGCCTTAGCCCACTAGCGGGGCTTACCGGGGAGCAGTATTTT,CASSLSPLAGLTGEQYF
TRBJ2-5,-,TRBV28,few,TGTGCCACCGGAGGACCGGGACACAACTTC,CATGGPGHNF
TRBJ2-2,-,TRBV7-6,few,TGTGCCAGCAGCTCCTCCTTCGGGGAGCTGTTTTTT,CASSSSFGELFF
TRBJ2-3,TRBD2,TRBV4-2,-,TGTGCCAGCAGTCAAACTAGCGGGGGATTAACAGATACGCAGTATTTT,CASSQTSGGLTDTQYF
TRBJ1-1,-,TRBV12-3/TRBV12-4,many,TGTGCCAGCAGCCTCGTACGGAACACTGAAGCTTTCTTT,CASSLVRNTEAFF
TRBJ2-2,-,TRBV12-2,once,TGTGCCCTCCACGGGGTGAGCACAGGGAAGCTGTTTTTT,CALHGVSTGKLFF
TRBJ1-4,TRBD1,TRBV7-2,few,TGTGCCAGCAGCTTCACAGGGGTAGCAACTAATGAAAAACTGTTTTTT,CASSFTGVATNEKLFF
TRBJ2-1,TRBD2,TRBV25-1,many,TGTGCCAGCAGTGATTCCATCAGCGGGGGGGCTTACAATGAGCAGTTCTTC,CASSDSISGGAYNEQFF
TRBJ2-3,-,TRBV10-3,-,TGTGCCGCCGTAGGCACCGGTGCGCAGTATTTT,CAAVGTGAQYF
TRBJ2-5,TRBD2,TRBV6-5,-,TGTGCCAGCAGTTACCGGGGACTAGCGGGAGATTATGAGCAGTACTTC,CASSYRGLAGDYEQYF
TRBJ2-7,TRBD1,TRBV27,many,TGTGCCAGCAGTTCATATACAACCGGACAGGGGAGGGACGAGCAGTACTTC,CASSSYTTGQGRDEQYF
TRBJ2-3,-,TRBV12-3/TRBV12-4,few,TGTGCCAGGGGTCATGGGGGCCTAGGCACAGATACGCAGTATTTT,CARGHGGLGTDTQYF
TRBJ2-3,TRBD2,TRBV11-2,many,TGTGCCAGCAGCTTATCAGGACTAGCTAGCACAGATACGCAGTATTTT,CASSLSGLASTDTQYF
TRBJ2-5,-,TRBV7-8,-,TGTGCCGGGGGCGTCGGGGGTACTGGCAAAGAGACCCAGTATTTC,CAGGVGGTGKETQYF
TRBJ2-1,-,TRBV5-5,-,TGTGCCAGCAGCCCCCTTGGGCGGGAGCAGTTCTTC,CASSPLGREQFF
TRBJ2-3,TRBD1,TRBV7-9,few,TGTGCCAGCAGCACCACCGGGACAGGACTCTTCACAGATACGCAGTATTTT,CASSTTGTGLFTDTQYF
TRBJ2-5,-,TRBV12-3/TRBV12-4,-,TGTGCCAGCAGTCATGCGGGGCGTGACCAAGATACCCAGTACTTC,CASSHAGRDQDTQYF
TRBJ2-5,TRBD2,TRBV7-2,-,TGTGCCAGCAGCTTGGGGGCACGGGGGGGGGTTCCAGAGACCCAGTATTTC,CASSLGARGGVPETQYF
TRBJ2-5,-,TRBV7-9,-,TGTGCCAGCGGGGTCCTGTCGGGCCGGTCCCGAGATACGCAGTACTTC,CASGVLSGRSRDTQYF
TRBJ2-5,-,TRBV7-9,-,TGTGCCGGCCGCGCGTTGCCAGGTACAGATACCCAGTACTTC,CAGRALPGTDTQYF
TRBJ2-2,TRBD1,TRBV7-2,medium-sized,TGTGCCAGCAGACCAAGACAGGGGGACACCGGGGAGCTGTTTTTT,CASRPRQGDTGELFF
TRBJ2-3,TRBD2,TRBV7-2,once,TGTGCCAGCAGCACCGCGCGAGCGGGGGCGAAAGATACGCAGTACTTT,CASSTARAGAKDTQYF
TRBJ2-3,-,TRBV10-1,-,TGCGCCAGCAGTGAAGGTAGCGGCCACACAGATACGCAGTATTTT,CASSEGSGHTDTQYF
TRBJ1-5,-,TRBV7-9,many,TGTGCCAGCAGCTTAGGGGCGGAACAGCCCCAGCATTTT,CASSLGAEQPQHF
TRBJ2-7,-,TRBV11-3,many,TGTGCCAGCCGGAGAGGTTACGAGCAGTACTTC,CASRRGYEQYF
TRBJ2-1,TRBD1,TRBV18,-,TGTGCCAGCTCAGGACAGGTTGGGGAGACCCAGTTCTTC,CASSGQVGETQFF
TRBJ2-7,TRBD1,TRBV7-6,medium-sized,TGTGCCAGCAGCTTGGGGACAGGGGCCGCCCATACCTACGAGCAGTACTTC,CASSLGTGAAHTYEQYF
TRBJ2-3,-,TRBV7-2,-,TGTGCCAGCAGCGTGGGCCCGGGGGGCGGTGACCAAGAGACCCAGTATTTT,CASSVGPGGGDQETQYF
TRBJ2-3,-,TRBV20-1,-,TGCAGTGCTAGATTGGTTACAGATACGCAGTATTTT,CSARLVTDTQYF
TRBJ2-1,TRBD2,TRBV7-8,-,TGTGCCAGCAGCTTAGTGTCCGGGACTAGCGGGACTGAGCAGTTCTTC,CASSLVSGTSGTEQFF
TRBJ2-4,-,TRBV6-1,-,TGTGCCAGCAGCGAATCGGGGCCGGGAGCCAAAGATATTCAGTACTTC,CASSESGPGAKDIQYF
TRBJ2-7,TRBD1,TRBV18,-,TGTGCCAGCTCATTAGGGACAGGGGAAGAAAACGAGCAGTACTTC,CASSLGTGEENEQYF
TRBJ1-1,-,TRBV27,-,TGTGCCAGCGCCCGGACAGAGTTGAACACTGAAGCTTTCTTT,CASARTELNTEAFF
TRBJ1-2,-,TRBV6-1,-,TGTGCCAGCACCCAGGGGCCTGGCTATGGCTACACCTTC,CASTQGPGYGYTF
TRBJ1-2,-,TRBV7-2,medium-sized,TGTGCCAGCAGCTTAACAGGGAGTTATGGCTACACCTTC,CASSLTGSYGYTF
TRBJ1-2,-,TRBV7-9,-,TGTGCCAGCAGCTCTGGGAGGGGCTATGGCTACACCTTC,CASSSGRGYGYTF